Below are 16 T cell receptor beta chains sequenced from a single sample in a study of blood T cell repertoires in COVID-19. TCRdb's copy holds only in-frame clones and misses some; the assay was immunoSEQ multiplex PCR. Here the sample spans over 100,000 clones, roughly 87% being singletons. Sequencing was carried out using peripheral blood. Receptors were obtained from a man older than 75 with acute or convalescent COVID-19.

The sample holds a few counts of this clone. The genes are TRBV6-5 and TRBJ2-3, with D maybe TRBD2 (6 bases). Trimming took off 7 bases at V and 4 bases at J, with 15 bases between the two ends. CDR1 is MNHEY, CDR2 SVGAGI, per germline. The CDR3 totals 14 residues. The CDR3 loop reads CASIVGGGPDTQYF. Written as DNA, the CDR3 is TGTGCCAGCATCGTGGGAGGAGGTCCAGATACGCAGTATTTT.

The CDR3 nucleotides read TGTGCCAGCAGTCGGTCCCAGGGATACCAAGAGACCCAGTACTTC. Protein product: CASSRSQGYQETQYF. V usage is TRBV25-1 and J usage is TRBJ2-5; a possible D gene is TRBD1 (5 bases). CDR3 length: 15 amino acids. Looked up from germline, CDR1 is MGHDK and CDR2 is SYGVNS. V was pared by 5 bases and J by 0 bases, with 13 bases between.

V is TRBV7-6 and J is TRBJ1-1; D unresolved. CDR3 length: 13 amino acids. CDR1 is SGHVS and CDR2 is FNYEAQ in the germline V gene. Trimming cost V 3 bases and J 7 bases, with 12 bases left between them. The DNA for the CDR3 is TGTGCCAGCAGCTTTTTCGAGACGGGTGAAGCTTTCTTT. Protein: CASSFFETGEAFF.

This clone was picked up one time. This chain links TRBV12-5 with TRBJ1-1; TRBD1 matches 7 bases. Losses at the gene ends were 5 bases for V and 5 bases for J; bases not matched to a gene: 8. This CDR3 region has 14 residues. Germline CDR1 and CDR2: LGHNT and FRNRAP. CDR3 loop: CASGRGGGLTEAFF. In DNA form, the CDR3 reads TGTGCTAGTGGTCGTGGAGGGGGCCTGACTGAAGCTTTCTTT.

The J gene is TRBJ2-1, the V gene TRBV7-3; the match to TRBD1 covers 9 bases. V lost 1 base and J lost 8; bases outside the gene matches: 9. From germline, CDR1 is SGHTA and CDR2 FQGTGA. CDR3 length: 16 residues. In DNA, the CDR3 is TGTGCCAGCAGCTTAAGGCCCACAGGGGGCGTAGATGAGCAGTTCTTC. It specifies CASSLRPTGGVDEQFF.

J is TRBJ1-6 and V is TRBV12-3 or TRBV12-4, with D possibly matching TRBD1 (6 bases). The CDR3 runs to 13 residues. Deletions cut 6 bases from V and 6 bases from J, with 9 bases between. The CDR3 nucleotides read TGTGCCAGCAGGGGGACATCTAATTCACCCCTCCACTTT. Its translation: CASRGTSNSPLHF.

This clone has a handful of counts. The rearrangement uses TRBV10-3 and TRBJ1-1; D gene ambiguous. Deletions cut 0 bases from V and 0 bases from J, with 14 bases between. Germline V gene sequence: CDR1 ENHRY, CDR2 SYGVKD. The CDR3 runs 17 residues. CDR3 in amino acids: CAISESTQAKLNTEAFF. CDR3 in DNA: TGTGCCATCAGTGAGTCGACCCAGGCCAAGCTGAACACTGAAGCTTTCTTT.

V gene TRBV5-4 combines with J gene TRBJ2-4, with 7 bases that match TRBD1. Germline V gene sequence: CDR1 SGHNT, CDR2 YYREEE (reference sequence). This CDR3 contains 14 residues. The J segment lost 3 bases and the V segment lost 4 bases, leaving 4 bases of the junction unmatched. CDR3 bases: TGTGCCAGCAGCCAGACAGGGAACAAAAACATTCAGTACTTC. Protein: CASSQTGNKNIQYF.

The rearrangement links TRBV19 to TRBJ1-1; D possibly corresponds to TRBD1 (5 bases). This CDR3 comprises 16 residues. Germline V gives CDR1 LNHDA, CDR2 SQIVND (reference sequence). Trimming stripped 6 bases from V and 3 bases from J, with 20 bases between. The CDR3 reads CASRSDLGAADTEAFF. The CDR3 DNA reads TGTGCCAGTAGATCGGATCTTGGGGCGGCGGACACTGAAGCTTTCTTT.

This clone came up a few times. The rearrangement links TRBV3-1 (or the pseudogene TRBV3-2) to TRBJ1-5; D is unresolved. CDR3 length equals 17 residues. Trimming took 7 bases from V and 2 from J, leaving 21 bases between them. The germline V gene has CDR1 LGHDT and CDR2 YNNKEL (reference sequence). CDR3 protein: CASNLRVRGVGNQPQHF. The CDR3 nucleotides read TGTGCCAGCAACCTTCGCGTTCGAGGTGTGGGCAATCAGCCCCAGCATTTT.

The chain has TRBV2 and TRBJ2-5; 7 bases agree with TRBD1. The V and J ends lost 4 bases and 5 bases, in that order; junction bases with no gene match: 4. Germline V gene sequence: CDR1 SNHLY, CDR2 FYNNEI. The CDR3 extends over 13 amino acids. The CDR3: CASSGTGLETQYF. The CDR3 DNA is TGTGCCAGCAGTGGGACAGGTTTGGAGACCCAGTACTTC.

This chain links TRBV3-1 (or the pseudogene TRBV3-2) with TRBJ2-1; 9 bases match TRBD2. Looked up from germline, CDR1 is LGHDT and CDR2 is YNNKEL (reference sequence). V shed 5 bases and J 0 bases; nucleotides not matched to a gene: 26. This CDR3 contains 23 residues. The CDR3 loop reads CASSYEIGSQELAGRPSYNEQFF. The CDR3 DNA follows: TGTGCCAGCAGCTACGAAATAGGTAGCCAGGAGCTAGCGGGGCGCCCCTCCTACAATGAGCAGTTCTTC.

This clone was picked up one time. The chain is built from TRBV12-3 or TRBV12-4 and TRBJ2-7; unclear D gene. The V and J ends lost 2 bases and 3 bases respectively, with 8 bases between them. The CDR3 length is 13 residues. The CDR3 protein is CASSLPPGYEQYF. The DNA for the CDR3 is TGTGCCAGCAGTTTACCCCCAGGCTACGAGCAGTACTTC.

CDR3 nucleotides: TGCAGCGCCGTCGGGAACACTGAAGCTTTCTTT. This encodes CSAVGNTEAFF. The chain links TRBV29-1 to TRBJ1-1; D unresolved. V lost 7 bases and J 1 base, leaving 7 bases between the germline ends. Germline V gene sequence: CDR1 SQVTM, CDR2 ANQGSEA. The CDR3 has 11 residues.

The chain uses TRBV19 and TRBJ1-1; a possible D gene is TRBD1 (6 bases). The germline V and J ends were trimmed by 4 bases and 4 bases, with 16 bases remaining between them. Germline V gene lookup returns CDR1 LNHDA and CDR2 SQIVND (reference sequence). This CDR3 spans 15 amino acids. The CDR3 coding sequence is TGTGCCAGTAGTAACCGGGGGGCGTCCGGCACTGAAGCTTTCTTT. Protein: CASSNRGASGTEAFF.

The gene calls are TRBV6-5 and TRBJ1-1; TRBD1 is a possible D gene (6 bases). Germline V gene lookup returns CDR1 MNHEY and CDR2 SVGAGI. Trimming left V 5 bases short and J 3 bases short, with 16 bases between. There are 15 residues in the CDR3. As DNA, the CDR3 is TGTGCCAGCAGTCGCTTCGGGGCAGGGGACACTGAAGCTTTCTTT. Its translation: CASSRFGAGDTEAFF.